Described below is a single T cell receptor beta chain sequence and its context. Antigen specificity is unknown. The data were obtained in a study of cytomegalovirus exposure and HLA in healthy donors. General observations from the study: The study recorded about 160 TCR beta chains that were cytomegalovirus-associated. Earlier analysis looked at TCR beta V segments, and most were productive about 87% or about 30% of the time. Later analysis identified several of the most significant clusters that appeared linked to common viral pathogens.

There are 12 residues in the CDR3. V was pared by 6 bases and J by 3 bases, with 5 bases of the junction left unmatched. Germline lookup yields CDR1 SQVTM and CDR2 ANQGSEA. Vbeta (60) and Jbeta (13) primers were used in the PCR. This table comes from immunoSEQ multiplex PCR, and its TCRdb copy is limited to in-frame clones, with some not included. The sample holds 150,000 to 200,000 clones, roughly 80% seen once. The chain combines TRBV29-1 with TRBJ2-7; TRBD2 agrees at 7 bases. This TCR came from a male donor in good health and CMV-seropositive. Sequenced: PBMCs. The CDR3 DNA reads TGCAGCGTGGGGACTATCAGCTACGAGCAGTACTTC. The encoded protein is CSVGTISYEQYF.